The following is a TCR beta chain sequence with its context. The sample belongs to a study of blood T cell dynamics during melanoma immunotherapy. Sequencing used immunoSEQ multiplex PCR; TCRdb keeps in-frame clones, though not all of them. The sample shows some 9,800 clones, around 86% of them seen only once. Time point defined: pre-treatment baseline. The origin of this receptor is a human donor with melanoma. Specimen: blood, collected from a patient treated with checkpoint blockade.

CDR3: CASRGLSYEQYF. CDR3 nucleotides: TGCGCCAGCAGGGGACTTTCCTACGAGCAGTACTTC. The chain employs TRBV10-2 and TRBJ2-7, with TRBD2 as a possible D gene (6 bases). Germline V lookup: CDR1 WSHSY, CDR2 SAAADI. The CDR3 extends over 12 amino acids. Trimming cost V 6 bases and J 1 base, with 7 bases left between them.